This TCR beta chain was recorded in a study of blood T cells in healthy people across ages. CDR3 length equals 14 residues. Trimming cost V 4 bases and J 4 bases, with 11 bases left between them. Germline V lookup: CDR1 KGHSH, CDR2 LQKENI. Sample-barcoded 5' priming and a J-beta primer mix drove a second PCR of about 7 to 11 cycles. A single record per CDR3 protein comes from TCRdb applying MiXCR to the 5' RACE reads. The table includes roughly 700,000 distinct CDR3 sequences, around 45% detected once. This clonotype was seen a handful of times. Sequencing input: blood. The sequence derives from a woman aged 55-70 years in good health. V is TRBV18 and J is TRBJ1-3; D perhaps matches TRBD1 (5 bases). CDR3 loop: CASSLQGSGNTIYF. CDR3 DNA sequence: TGTGCCAGCTCACTCCAGGGTTCGGGAAACACCATATATTTT.